This T cell receptor (beta chain) stems from a study of CD8 T cells in ankylosing spondylitis. Broader study findings: Disease-linked clones reportedly concentrated significantly in matched ankylosing spondylitis synovial fluid. In ankylosing spondylitis blood, a motif of roughly eight highly homologous TCR beta variants appeared characteristic. Earlier authors reported some of these motif variants in reactive arthritis synovial fluid and blood.

The sample holds many counts of this clonotype. Its target is not known. TCRdb re-called the 5' RACE reads through MiXCR, storing one row per CDR3 protein. This table holds about 800,000 distinct CDR3 sequences, 10% to 15% found once. This CDR3 spans 14 amino acids. Deletions cut 1 base from V and 3 bases from J, with 9 bases between. Germline-derived CDR1 and CDR2 are MDHEN and SYDVKM. Material: blood, either unsorted or a sorted T cell fraction (not recorded which). This TCR came from a male donor with ankylosing spondylitis. The chain is built from TRBV28 and TRBJ1-2, with D perhaps matching TRBD1 (6 bases). CDR3 in DNA: TGTGCCAGCAGTTTATATCGGACAGACTATGGCTACACCTTC. It codes for CASSLYRTDYGYTF.